These 32 T cell receptor beta chains were sequenced from one sample in a study of cytomegalovirus exposure and HLA in healthy donors. Vbeta (60) and Jbeta (13) primers were used in the PCR. Produced via immunoSEQ multiplex PCR; TCRdb's table is partial and in-frame only. The sample comprises 85,000 to 100,000 clones, around four fifths of which are singletons, and over 6% rests with the top ten. Sequencing used PBMCs. These receptors all come from a man aged 40-49 years in good health and CMV-seropositive.

V gene TRBV7-2 combines with J gene TRBJ2-5; D uncertain. The V gene lost 1 base and the J gene lost 3 bases, with 12 bases spanning the gap. The CDR3 contains 15 residues. The V gene's germline CDR1 is SGHTA and CDR2 FQGNSA. CDR3 nucleotides: TGTGCCAGCAGCTTAGGTACTTATTCGGAAGAGACCCAGTACTTC. Translating it yields CASSLGTYSEETQYF.

This clone has just one count. The rearrangement links TRBV27 to TRBJ2-3; 10 bases are a match to TRBD2. The CDR3 contains 14 residues. Germline values: CDR1 MNHEY, CDR2 SMNVEV (reference sequence). CDR3 sequence reads: CGGGSGGHTDTQYF. In nucleotides, the CDR3 is TGTGGGGGGGGTAGCGGGGGGCACACAGATACGCAGTATTTT.

The chain links TRBV15 to TRBJ2-5; D perhaps matches TRBD2 (6 bases). The CDR3 is made up of 17 amino acids. CDR1 and CDR2 from the germline V gene are LNHNV and YYDKDF (reference sequence). The V end lost 1 base, the J end lost 3 bases, and 18 bases lay between the germline ends. The CDR3 protein is CATSRGLSWTGEETQYF. Written as DNA, the CDR3 is TGTGCCACCAGCAGAGGATTAAGTTGGACGGGGGAAGAGACCCAGTACTTC.

The chain joins TRBV2 to TRBJ1-5, with D perhaps TRBD1 (6 bases). V gave up 3 bases and J gave up 6 bases, with 15 bases separating them. The CDR3 loop spans 15 amino acids. Germline-derived CDR1 and CDR2 are SNHLY and FYNNEI. This chain's CDR3 is CASSDRQGLSQPQHF. The CDR3 bases are TGTGCCAGCAGTGATAGGCAGGGGCTAAGTCAGCCCCAGCATTTT.

V and J are TRBV7-2 and TRBJ1-6; D is perhaps TRBD1 (5 bases). Looked up from germline, CDR1 is SGHTA and CDR2 is FQGNSA. The germline V and J ends were trimmed by 4 bases and 7 bases, with 14 bases remaining between them. There are 15 residues in the CDR3. CDR3 region: CASSSFGGENSPLHF. CDR3 nucleotide sequence: TGTGCCAGCAGCTCATTCGGGGGTGAGAATTCACCCCTCCACTTT.

The genes are TRBV6-1 and TRBJ1-5; TRBD1 aligns across 9 bases. The V gene end was trimmed by 7 bases and the J gene end by 5 bases; junction bases not matched to a gene: 9. The germline V gene has CDR1 MNHNS and CDR2 SASEGT. CDR3 length: 15 amino acids. The CDR3: CASTLPGQGDQPQHF. The CDR3 DNA sequence: TGTGCCAGCACCTTACCGGGACAGGGTGATCAGCCCCAGCATTTT.

The J gene is TRBJ2-7, the V gene TRBV6-6, with 7 bases identical to TRBD1. Germline V gene sequence: CDR1 MNHNY, CDR2 SVGAGI (reference sequence). The CDR3 is made up of 15 amino acids. The V gene end was trimmed by 6 bases and the J gene end by 3 bases; junction bases not matched to a gene: 11. In DNA form, the CDR3 reads TGTGCCAGCAGACCCGACAGGGCGCGGATCTACGAGCAGTACTTC. Translating gives CASRPDRARIYEQYF.

This clone was found a few times. The genes are TRBV5-1 and TRBJ2-2, with a possible D match to TRBD2 (6 bases). V lost 5 bases and J 3 bases, leaving 14 bases between the germline ends. Per germline, CDR1 SGHRS and CDR2 YFSETQ. The CDR3 is made up of 15 amino acids. DNA for the CDR3: TGCGCCAGCAGTCGCGCGGGATCTGACACCGGGGAGCTGTTTTTT. This translates into CASSRAGSDTGELFF.

This clone was picked up a small number of times. The V call is TRBV5-4, the J call TRBJ2-7; 7 bases line up with TRBD1. This CDR3 is built from 13 residues. V shed 4 bases, J shed 5 bases, and the junction held 6 bases outside the gene matches. Germline V gives CDR1 SGHNT, CDR2 YYREEE (reference sequence). The CDR3 region has the DNA TGTGCCAGCAGCCTGGGGACAGTTAACGAGCAGTACTTC. Residues: CASSLGTVNEQYF.

CDR3 protein: CASSLSGGTEAFF. Written as DNA, the CDR3 is TGTGCCAGCAGTTTATCGGGAGGAACTGAAGCTTTCTTT. The chain recombines TRBV27 with TRBJ1-1; D not resolved. This CDR3 spans 13 amino acids. V was clipped by 0 bases and J by 5 bases, with 7 bases between them. Germline CDR1 reads MNHEY; CDR2 reads SMNVEV (reference sequence).

The V gene is TRBV11-3, the J gene TRBJ2-7, with D possibly being TRBD1 (6 bases). V was pared by 1 base and J by 2 bases, with 12 bases between. The CDR3 is 15 amino acids. Germline CDR1 is SGHNT and CDR2 is YENEEA. In nucleotides, the CDR3 is TGTGCCAGCAGCTTAGCAGACAGGCTGGCCTACGAGCAGTACTTC. Its translation is CASSLADRLAYEQYF.

The rearrangement links TRBV9 to TRBJ1-1; D unresolved. The CDR3 extends over 14 amino acids. Trimming stripped 2 bases from V and 1 base from J, with 9 bases between. The germline gives CDR1 SGDLS, CDR2 YYNGEE. The CDR3 DNA reads as TGTGCCAGCAGCGTGGAGGCTTGGAACACTGAAGCTTTCTTT. Protein: CASSVEAWNTEAFF.

V is TRBV27 and J is TRBJ2-1; possibly TRBD1 for D (5 bases). The CDR3 has 14 residues. CDR1 is MNHEY and CDR2 is SMNVEV in the germline V gene (reference sequence). V dropped 2 bases and J dropped 7 bases, with 12 bases sitting between them. CDR3 bases: TGTGCCAGCAGTTTACGTCAGGGTCTAAATGAGCAGTTCTTC. It is translated as CASSLRQGLNEQFF.

CDR3 protein: CASSLVSGGSSYEQYF. The CDR3 nucleotides are TGTGCCAGCAGCTTAGTCAGCGGGGGGAGCTCCTACGAGCAGTACTTC. The chain carries TRBV7-2 and TRBJ2-7; 9 nucleotides align to TRBD2. CDR1 is SGHTA, CDR2 FQGNSA, per germline. CDR3 length: 16 residues. V was pared by 1 base and J by 0 bases, with 4 bases of the junction left unmatched.

This chain joins TRBV10-3 and TRBJ2-1; 13 positions match TRBD2. Germline CDR1 and CDR2: ENHRY and SYGVKD. This CDR3 contains 16 residues. V was clipped by 6 bases and J by 0 bases; unmatched bases: 2. CDR3 amino acids: CAIRRTSGSSYNEQFF. The CDR3 DNA reads as TGTGCCATCAGACGGACTAGCGGGAGCTCCTACAATGAGCAGTTCTTC.

This clone is a singleton in its sample. The CDR3 loop reads CASSLGALSSYNEQFF. The CDR3 coding sequence is TGCGCCAGCAGCTTGGGGGCCCTGAGCTCCTACAATGAGCAGTTCTTC. The chain has TRBV5-1 and TRBJ2-1, with D unclear. This CDR3 has 16 residues. V was trimmed by 0 bases and J by 0 bases, leaving 10 bases between them. Looked up from germline, CDR1 is SGHRS and CDR2 is YFSETQ. Full variable domain (remainder filled in from reference TRBV5-1 and TRBJ2-1): KAGVTQTPRYLIKTRGQQVTLSCSPISGHRSVSWYQQTPGQGLQFLFEYFSETQRNKGNFPGRFSGRQFSNSRSEMNVSTLELGDSALYLCASSLGALSSYNEQFFGPGTRLTVL.

The chain recombines TRBV4-1 with TRBJ2-1; D is ambiguous. Trimming removed 2 bases at V and 1 base at J, with 15 bases between. The V gene's germline CDR1 is MGHRA and CDR2 YSYEKL. The CDR3 runs to 17 residues. Written as DNA, the CDR3 is TGCGCCAGCAGCCAAAATGCCCAGGTTGGATCCTACAATGAGCAGTTCTTC. Amino acids: CASSQNAQVGSYNEQFF.

This clone appeared once. V gene TRBV5-6 combines with J gene TRBJ1-1, with D possibly being TRBD1 (6 bases). Per germline, CDR1 SGHDT and CDR2 YYEEEE. The CDR3 covers 16 residues. V was cut by 0 bases and J by 1 base, with 13 bases left in between. The CDR3, as DNA: TGTGCCAGCAGCTTGGATGGGGGCTTCCAGAACACTGAAGCTTTCTTT. Amino acids: CASSLDGGFQNTEAFF.

The chain links TRBV13 to TRBJ1-4; 9 nucleotides agree with TRBD1. The V gene's germline CDR1 is PRHDT and CDR2 FYEKMQ (reference sequence). The CDR3 extends over 13 amino acids. V lost 5 bases to trimming and J lost 8 bases; unmatched junction nucleotides: 3. The CDR3 coding sequence is TGTGCCAGCAGCCCTGGACAGGGGGAAAAACTGTTTTTT. Encoded protein: CASSPGQGEKLFF.

V gene TRBV2 combines with J gene TRBJ2-7; tentative D call: TRBD1 (6 bases). Germline V CDR1 and CDR2: SNHLY, FYNNEI. V lost 10 bases and J lost 4, with 11 bases in between. The CDR3 is made up of 11 amino acids. The CDR3 spells CATGVRYEQYF. The DNA for the CDR3 is TGTGCCACAGGGGTTAGGTACGAGCAGTACTTC.

This rearrangement joins TRBV27 to TRBJ2-3; D gene unclear. Germline CDR1 reads MNHEY; CDR2 reads SMNVEV (reference sequence). V was pared by 3 bases and J by 6 bases, with 16 bases between. This CDR3 comprises 15 residues. The CDR3 protein is CASSFVQDLLDTQYF. CDR3 DNA sequence: TGTGCCAGCAGTTTCGTCCAGGATCTTTTGGATACGCAGTATTTT.

The genes are TRBV13 and TRBJ1-2; 7 bases are shared with TRBD1. The germline V gene encodes CDR1 PRHDT and CDR2 FYEKMQ (reference sequence). V was pared by 5 bases and J by 0 bases, with 6 bases of the junction left unmatched. CDR3 length equals 15 residues. This CDR3 reads CASSPPTGTNYGYTF. The DNA for the CDR3 is TGTGCCAGCAGCCCTCCGACAGGGACTAACTATGGCTACACCTTC.

V is TRBV6-1 and J is TRBJ1-2, with D perhaps TRBD1 (6 bases). CDR3 length: 14 amino acids. CDR1 MNHNS and CDR2 SASEGT come from the germline V gene. Trimming removed 6 bases from V and 2 bases from J, with 13 bases in between. CDR3 in DNA: TGTGCCAGCAGCCTTAGTAGGGGGAACTATGGCTACACCTTC. It specifies CASSLSRGNYGYTF.

This clone was seen a handful of times. The V and J genes are TRBV10-1 and TRBJ2-7; possible D gene TRBD2, 5 bases. The germline V gene has CDR1 WNHNN and CDR2 SYGVQD (reference sequence). V was shortened by 4 bases and J by 7 bases, with 11 bases between the two germline ends. The CDR3 is made up of 12 amino acids. The CDR3 loop is CASSGSSREQYF. The CDR3 DNA reads as TGCGCCAGCAGTGGGTCTAGCCGGGAGCAGTACTTC.

The chain links TRBV9 to TRBJ2-7; 7 bases line up with TRBD2. The CDR3 is made up of 14 amino acids. Germline V CDR1 and CDR2: SGDLS, YYNGEE. V lost 4 bases to trimming and J lost 6 bases; unmatched junction nucleotides: 10. The CDR3 region is CASSQGWAGVEQYF. The CDR3 DNA follows: TGTGCCAGCAGCCAAGGTTGGGCGGGGGTCGAGCAGTACTTC.

CDR3 nucleotide sequence: TGTGCCAGCAGTCGACGACTGGGAGTCACAGATACGCAGTATTTT. It yields the protein CASSRRLGVTDTQYF. The chain couples TRBV6-5 to TRBJ2-3; tentatively, D is TRBD2 (5 bases). This CDR3 has 15 residues. Trimming took 5 bases from V and 2 from J, leaving 14 bases between them. The germline gives CDR1 MNHEY, CDR2 SVGAGI.

The J gene is TRBJ1-1, the V gene TRBV27; unclear D gene. Trimming removed 8 bases from V and 5 bases from J, with 18 bases in between. This CDR3 contains 14 residues. The germline gives CDR1 MNHEY, CDR2 SMNVEV (reference sequence). The CDR3 protein is CASATQLAETEAFF. Written as DNA, the CDR3 is TGTGCCAGCGCTACTCAGCTGGCGGAGACTGAAGCTTTCTTT.

J is TRBJ2-1 and V is TRBV19; D not resolved. This CDR3 is built from 12 residues. Germline V CDR1 and CDR2: LNHDA, SQIVND (reference sequence). Trimming cost V 5 bases and J 5 bases, with 7 bases left between them. CDR3 protein: CASSLANNEQFF. The CDR3 coding sequence is TGTGCCAGTAGTTTAGCCAACAATGAGCAGTTCTTC. Full variable domain (rest looked up from reference TRBV19 and TRBJ2-1): DGGITQSPKYLFRKEGQNVTLSCEQNLNHDAMYWYRQDPGQGLRLIYYSQIVNDFQKGDIAEGYSVSREKKESFPLTVTSAQKNPTAFYLCASSLANNEQFFGPGTRLTVL.

This clone was detected only a few times. The DNA of the CDR3 is TGTGCCAGCAGCTTTTCCCCCGGACAGGGGCCTTCCTACGAGCAGTACTTC. It specifies CASSFSPGQGPSYEQYF. V is TRBV7-2 and J is TRBJ2-7; TRBD1 aligns across 9 bases. The CDR3 extends over 17 amino acids. V dropped 3 bases and J dropped 1; count of bases not matched to a gene: 10. CDR1 is SGHTA, CDR2 FQGNSA, per germline.

The chain couples TRBV6-5 to TRBJ2-1, with D tentatively TRBD1 (6 bases). The CDR3 is made up of 11 amino acids. Trimming took off 9 bases at V and 6 bases at J, with 9 bases between the two ends. The germline V gene has CDR1 MNHEY and CDR2 SVGAGI. The CDR3 here is CASTGTNEQFF. DNA of the CDR3: TGTGCCAGTACAGGGACCAATGAGCAGTTCTTC.

The sample holds a few counts of this clone. The chain links TRBV7-9 to TRBJ1-2, with 9 nucleotides matching TRBD1. The CDR3 runs to 15 residues. CDR1 SEHNR and CDR2 FQNEAQ come from the germline V gene (reference sequence). V was pared by 10 bases and J by 2 bases, with 11 bases of the junction left unmatched. CDR3 nucleotides: TGTGCCACTTCGGGGGACAGGGATGGGAACTATGGCTACACCTTC. Translation gives CATSGDRDGNYGYTF.

The rearrangement joins TRBV5-1 to TRBJ2-1; 15 bases are a match to TRBD2. The V segment lost 0 bases and the J segment 8 bases; nucleotides outside the gene matches: 3. The V gene's germline CDR1 is SGHRS and CDR2 YFSETQ. The CDR3 runs to 16 residues. CDR3 sequence (DNA): TGCGCCAGCAGCTTGGGTGGGACTAGCGGGAGGTATGAGCAGTTCTTC. Protein sequence: CASSLGGTSGRYEQFF.